The 14 T cell receptor beta chains reported below all come from one sample, sequenced in a study of CD8 T cells in Susac syndrome. After extraction with the RNeasy kit, about 0.45 to 1 ug of the RNA was reverse transcribed using random hexamers. MiXCR was run by TCRdb on the immunoSEQ multiplex PCR reads, yielding one entry per CDR3 protein. The sample has about 150,000 distinct CDR3 sequences; about 94% are singletons. The sample comprised CD4+ T cells from PBMCs. The receptors were gathered from a human donor with Susac syndrome.

This chain joins TRBV5-4 and TRBJ2-2; the match to TRBD2 covers 11 bases. CDR3 length: 16 residues. Losses at the gene ends were 1 base for V and 12 bases for J; bases not matched to a gene: 11. Looked up from germline, CDR1 is SGHNT and CDR2 is YYREEE (reference sequence). The DNA for the CDR3 is TGTGCCAGCAGCTTGACTAGCGGGAGAAACGGAGTACAGCTGTTTTTT. It yields the protein CASSLTSGRNGVQLFF.

The chain joins TRBV20-1 to TRBJ1-5; the D gene is possibly TRBD1 (6 bases). Trimming stripped 1 base from V and 7 bases from J, with 11 bases between. The CDR3 covers 13 residues. From germline, CDR1 is DFQATT and CDR2 SNEGSKA (reference sequence). CDR3 nucleotides: TGCAGTGCTAGAGCCCAGGGGCTCCAGCCCCAGCATTTT. This codes for CSARAQGLQPQHF.

The chain employs TRBV7-2 and TRBJ2-5; TRBD1 might be the D (6 bases). The V end lost 5 bases, the J end lost 5 bases, and 12 bases lay between the germline ends. CDR1 and CDR2 (germline): SGHTA, FQGNSA. The CDR3 extends over 13 amino acids. In DNA, the CDR3 is TGTGCCAGCAGCAATTACAGGGAGGAGACCCAGTACTTC. It is translated as CASSNYREETQYF. The full variable domain, its missing parts supplied by reference TRBV7-2 and TRBJ2-5, is GAGVSQSPSNKVTEKGKDVELRCDPISGHTALYWYRQSLGQGLEFLIYFQGNSAPDKSGLPSDRFSAERTGGSVSTLTIQRTQQEDSAVYLCASSNYREETQYFGPGTRLLVL.

In this sample, this clonotype turned up once. The chain links TRBV29-1 to TRBJ1-4; D is possibly TRBD1 (5 bases). V was cut by 4 bases and J by 7 bases, with 16 bases left in between. Germline lookup yields CDR1 SQVTM and CDR2 ANQGSEA. This CDR3 has 14 residues. The CDR3 is CSVGWAGGSEKLFF. DNA of the CDR3: TGCAGCGTTGGATGGGCGGGGGGTAGTGAAAAACTGTTTTTT.

The rearrangement uses TRBV11-2 and TRBJ2-7; no firm D call. The V and J ends lost 3 bases and 4 bases respectively, with 16 bases between them. The CDR3 runs to 15 residues. Germline assignment: CDR1 SGHAT and CDR2 FQNNGV. The DNA for the CDR3 is TGTGCCAGCAGCTTTTTTGCGTCCCCTCAATACGAGCAGTACTTC. Translation gives CASSFFASPQYEQYF.

The rearrangement uses TRBV29-1 and TRBJ2-5, with 10 bases fitting TRBD2. CDR1 and CDR2 from the germline V gene are SQVTM and ANQGSEA. V gave up 2 bases and J gave up 5 bases; unmatched junction bases: 5. The CDR3 spans 14 residues. CDR3 sequence reads: CSVELVAGGETQYF. The CDR3, as DNA: TGCAGCGTTGAACTGGTAGCGGGAGGTGAGACCCAGTACTTC.

The rearrangement uses TRBV20-1 and TRBJ1-1; maybe TRBD1 (6 bases). CDR1 and CDR2 (germline): DFQATT, SNEGSKA (reference sequence). V gave up 2 bases and J gave up 3 bases, with 19 bases separating them. The CDR3 runs 16 residues. CDR3 coding DNA: TGCAGTGCTAGAAGAGGAGGGGGTGGAGGTCACACTGAAGCTTTCTTT. It is translated as CSARRGGGGGHTEAFF.

The V gene is TRBV18, the J gene TRBJ1-2; D remains ambiguous. The CDR3 spans 13 residues. Germline CDR1 reads KGHSH; CDR2 reads LQKENI. Trimming took 3 bases from V and 4 from J, leaving 9 bases between them. CDR3 sequence: CASSPEGSYGYTF. CDR3 nucleotides: TGTGCCAGCTCACCCGAGGGATCCTATGGCTACACCTTC. The whole variable domain, filled in from reference TRBV18 and TRBJ1-2, reads NAGVMQNPRHLVRRRGQEARLRCSPMKGHSHVYWYRQLPEEGLKFMVYLQKENIIDESGMPKERFSAEFPKEGPSILRIQQVVRGDSAAYFCASSPEGSYGYTFGSGTRLTVV.

V usage is TRBV5-1 and J usage is TRBJ1-2, with 9 bases fitting TRBD1. This CDR3 has 12 amino acids. From germline, CDR1 is SGHRS and CDR2 YFSETQ. J was trimmed by 5 bases and V by 7 bases; bases with no gene match: 3. The CDR3 nucleotides read TGCGCCAGCGGAGGGACAGGGTATGGCTACACCTTC. It is translated as CASGGTGYGYTF.

The rearrangement uses TRBV25-1 and TRBJ2-7, with TRBD1 matching over 8 bases. Trimming at V came to 4 bases and at J to 4 bases, leaving 9 bases not matched to a gene. Germline lookup yields CDR1 MGHDK and CDR2 SYGVNS. The CDR3 runs 15 residues. CDR3: CASSGDRTLMYEQYF. In DNA form, the CDR3 reads TGTGCCAGCAGTGGGGACAGGACCTTAATGTACGAGCAGTACTTC.

The CDR3 nucleotides are TGTGCCAGCAGCTCGTACAGGGTGGCCTACGAGCAGTACTTC. Encoded protein: CASSSYRVAYEQYF. V usage is TRBV7-2 and J usage is TRBJ2-7; tentatively, D is TRBD1 (6 bases). The V gene lost 4 bases and the J gene lost 2 bases, with 12 bases spanning the gap. The germline V gene has CDR1 SGHTA and CDR2 FQGNSA. The CDR3 contains 14 residues.

The V gene is TRBV4-2, the J gene TRBJ2-1; D is possibly TRBD2 (5 bases). Germline CDR1 reads LGHNA; CDR2 reads YNFKEQ. This CDR3 comprises 19 residues. Trimming cost V 0 bases and J 0 bases, with 18 bases left between them. The DNA of the CDR3 is TGTGCCAGCAGCCAAGATCGGCCTAGCCATTGGGACTCCTACAATGAGCAGTTCTTC. Protein sequence: CASSQDRPSHWDSYNEQFF.

The chain combines TRBV29-1 with TRBJ1-2, with 9 positions matching TRBD1. The CDR3 has 14 residues. Per the germline V gene, CDR1 is SQVTM and CDR2 is ANQGSEA. The junction had 5 bases not matched to a gene; V was cut back by 6 bases and J by 0 bases. Written as DNA, the CDR3 is TGCAGCGTCGGGGACAGGGCCGCTAACTATGGCTACACCTTC. The encoded protein is CSVGDRAANYGYTF.

The chain joins TRBV28 to TRBJ1-2, with D possibly matching TRBD1 (5 bases). CDR3 length: 13 amino acids. Germline CDR1 MDHEN, CDR2 SYDVKM. V was cut by 5 bases and J by 4 bases, with 11 bases left in between. The CDR3 bases are TGTGCCAGCAGTCCCAGGGACTTCTATGGCTACACCTTC. This encodes CASSPRDFYGYTF.